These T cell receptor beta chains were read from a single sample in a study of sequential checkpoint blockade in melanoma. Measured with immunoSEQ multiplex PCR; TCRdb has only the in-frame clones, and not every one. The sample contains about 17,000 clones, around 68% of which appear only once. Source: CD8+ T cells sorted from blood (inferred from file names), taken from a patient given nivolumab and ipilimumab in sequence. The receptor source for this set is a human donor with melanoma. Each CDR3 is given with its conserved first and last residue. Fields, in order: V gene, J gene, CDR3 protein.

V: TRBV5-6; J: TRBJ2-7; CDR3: CASSSERDPYEQYF
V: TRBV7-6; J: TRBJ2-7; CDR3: CASSLARGQGSEQYF
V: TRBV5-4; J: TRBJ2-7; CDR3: CASSQWTGQEQYF
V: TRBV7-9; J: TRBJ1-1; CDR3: CASSQQGFVNTEAFF
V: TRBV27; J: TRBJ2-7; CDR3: CASSLSIGWHEQYF
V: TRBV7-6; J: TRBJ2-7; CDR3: CASSNRGQSSYEQYF
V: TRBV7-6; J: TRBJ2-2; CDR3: CASSLEGGANTGELFF
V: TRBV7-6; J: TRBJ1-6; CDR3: CASSGTGTGYNSPLHF
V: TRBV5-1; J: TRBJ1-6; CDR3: CASSSGGGYSPLHF
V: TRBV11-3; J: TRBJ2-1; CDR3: CASSLETGPYNEQFF
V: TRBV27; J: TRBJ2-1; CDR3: CASSALHEQFF
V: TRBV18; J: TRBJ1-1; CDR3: CASSFTANTEAFF
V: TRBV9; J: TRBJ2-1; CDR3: CASSVGTSGGSYNEQFF
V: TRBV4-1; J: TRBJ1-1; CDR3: CASSQGTGYTNTEAFF
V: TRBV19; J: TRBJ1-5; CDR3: CASTWGGNSNQPQHF
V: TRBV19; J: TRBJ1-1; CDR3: CASSMEGNTEAFF
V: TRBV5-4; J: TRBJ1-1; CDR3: CASSLYLNTEAFF
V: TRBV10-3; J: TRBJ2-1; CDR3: CAISEPGQGYNEQFF
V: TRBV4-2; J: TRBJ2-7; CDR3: CASSQDLGASSYEQYF
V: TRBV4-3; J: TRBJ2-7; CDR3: CASSQDLGQGYYYEQYF
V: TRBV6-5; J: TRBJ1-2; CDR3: CASSYARGTAYGYTF
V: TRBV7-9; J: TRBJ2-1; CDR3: CASSAWTGVGGDEQFF
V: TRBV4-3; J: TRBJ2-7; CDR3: CASSQEGASTTEQYF
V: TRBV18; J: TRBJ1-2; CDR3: CASSPLPQGLYGYTF
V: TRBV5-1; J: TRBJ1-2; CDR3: CASSLSGSEDYGYTF
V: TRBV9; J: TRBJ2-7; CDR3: CASSQNHRESRSYEQYF
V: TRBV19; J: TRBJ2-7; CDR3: CASSIKLNSYEQYF
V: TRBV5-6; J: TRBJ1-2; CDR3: CASSLGRGYGYTF
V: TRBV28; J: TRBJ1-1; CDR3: CASRLGWGLNTEAFF
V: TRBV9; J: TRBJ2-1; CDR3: CASSGGTGFDEQFF
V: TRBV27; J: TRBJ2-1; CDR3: CASSSRPGLAGGEQFF
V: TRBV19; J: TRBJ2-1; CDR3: CASSTTAPTHSTHEQFF
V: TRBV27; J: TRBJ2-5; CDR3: CASSSRLAGVWTQYF
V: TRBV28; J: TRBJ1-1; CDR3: CASSLRTGRSAKNTEAFF
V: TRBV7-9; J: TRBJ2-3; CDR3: CASSAMRGLAATDTQYF